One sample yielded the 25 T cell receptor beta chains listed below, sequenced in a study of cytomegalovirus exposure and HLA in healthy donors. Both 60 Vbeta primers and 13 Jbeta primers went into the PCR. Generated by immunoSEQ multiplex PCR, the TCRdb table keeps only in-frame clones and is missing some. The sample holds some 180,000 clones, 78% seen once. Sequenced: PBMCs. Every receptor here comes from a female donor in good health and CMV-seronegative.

The CDR3 loop is CATDNPPGSPLHF. CDR3 nucleotide sequence: TGTGCCACCGACAACCCCCCCGGTTCACCCCTCCACTTT. The chain couples TRBV10-3 to TRBJ1-6; no definite D call. The CDR3 length is 13 residues. V lost 10 bases to trimming and J lost 9 bases, with 16 bases between them. CDR1 is ENHRY and CDR2 is SYGVKD in the germline V gene.

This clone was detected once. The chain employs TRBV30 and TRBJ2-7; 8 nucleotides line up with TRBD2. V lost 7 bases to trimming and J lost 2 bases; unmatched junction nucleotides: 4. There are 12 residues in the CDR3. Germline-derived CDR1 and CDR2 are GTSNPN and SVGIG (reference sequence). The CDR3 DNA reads TGTGCCTACGTAGCGGGGACCTACGAGCAGTACTTC. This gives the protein CAYVAGTYEQYF. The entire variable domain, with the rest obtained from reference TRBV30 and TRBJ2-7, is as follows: SQTIHQWPATLVQPVGSPLSLECTVEGTSNPNLYWYRQAAGRGLQLLFYSVGIGQISSEVPQNLSASRPQDRQFILSSKKLLLSDSGFYLCAYVAGTYEQYFGPGTRLTVT.

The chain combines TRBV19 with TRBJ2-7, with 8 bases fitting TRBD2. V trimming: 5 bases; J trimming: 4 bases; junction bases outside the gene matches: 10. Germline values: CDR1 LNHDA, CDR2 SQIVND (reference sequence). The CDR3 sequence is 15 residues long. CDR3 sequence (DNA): TGTGCCAGTAGTGTCCGGGGGGGCCTAGGATACGAGCAGTACTTC. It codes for CASSVRGGLGYEQYF.

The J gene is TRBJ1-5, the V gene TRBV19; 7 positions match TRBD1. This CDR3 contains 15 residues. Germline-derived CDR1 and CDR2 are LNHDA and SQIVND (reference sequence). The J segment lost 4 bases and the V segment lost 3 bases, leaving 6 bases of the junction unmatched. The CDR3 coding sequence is TGTGCCAGTAGTATCCGGGACAGCCAAAATCAGCCCCAGCATTTT. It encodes CASSIRDSQNQPQHF.

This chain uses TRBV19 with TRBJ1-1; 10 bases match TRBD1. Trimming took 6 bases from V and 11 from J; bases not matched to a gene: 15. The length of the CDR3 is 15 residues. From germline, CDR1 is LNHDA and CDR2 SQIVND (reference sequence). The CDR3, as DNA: TGTGCCAGTAGCCACACCGGGACAGGGGATTTAACGGCTTTCTTT. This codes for CASSHTGTGDLTAFF.

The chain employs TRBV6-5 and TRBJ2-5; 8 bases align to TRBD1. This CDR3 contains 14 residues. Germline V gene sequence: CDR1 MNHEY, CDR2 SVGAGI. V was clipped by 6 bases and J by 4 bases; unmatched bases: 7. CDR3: CASSLQGDLETQYF. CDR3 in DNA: TGTGCCAGCAGCCTACAGGGGGATTTAGAGACCCAGTACTTC.

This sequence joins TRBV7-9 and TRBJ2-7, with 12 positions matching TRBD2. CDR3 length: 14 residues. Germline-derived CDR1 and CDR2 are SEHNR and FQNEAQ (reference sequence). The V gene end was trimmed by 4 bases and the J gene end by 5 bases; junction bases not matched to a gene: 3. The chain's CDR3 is CASSSSGREDEQYF. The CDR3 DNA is TGTGCCAGCAGCTCTAGCGGGAGGGAGGACGAGCAGTACTTC. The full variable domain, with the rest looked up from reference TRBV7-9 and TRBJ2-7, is DTGVSQNPRHKITKRGQNVTFRCDPISEHNRLYWYRQTLGQGPEFLTYFQNEAQLEKSRLLSDRFSAERPKGSFSTLEIQRTEQGDSAMYLCASSSSGREDEQYFGPGTRLTVT.

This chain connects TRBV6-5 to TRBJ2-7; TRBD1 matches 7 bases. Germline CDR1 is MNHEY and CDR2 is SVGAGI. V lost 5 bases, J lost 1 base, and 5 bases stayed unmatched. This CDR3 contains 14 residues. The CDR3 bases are TGTGCCAGCAGTCCGACAGGGTATTCCTACGAGCAGTACTTC. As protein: CASSPTGYSYEQYF.

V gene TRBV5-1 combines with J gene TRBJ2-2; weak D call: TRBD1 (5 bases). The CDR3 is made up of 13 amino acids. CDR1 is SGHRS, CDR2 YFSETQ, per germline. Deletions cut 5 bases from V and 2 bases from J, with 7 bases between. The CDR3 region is CASSGQNTGELFF. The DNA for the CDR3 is TGCGCCAGCAGTGGACAAAACACCGGGGAGCTGTTTTTT.

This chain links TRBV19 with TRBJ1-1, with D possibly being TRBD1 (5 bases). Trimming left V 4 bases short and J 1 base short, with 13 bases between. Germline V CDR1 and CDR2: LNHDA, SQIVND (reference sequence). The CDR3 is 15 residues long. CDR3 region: CASSTQVSANTEAFF. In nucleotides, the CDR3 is TGTGCCAGTAGTACACAGGTTTCCGCGAACACTGAAGCTTTCTTT.

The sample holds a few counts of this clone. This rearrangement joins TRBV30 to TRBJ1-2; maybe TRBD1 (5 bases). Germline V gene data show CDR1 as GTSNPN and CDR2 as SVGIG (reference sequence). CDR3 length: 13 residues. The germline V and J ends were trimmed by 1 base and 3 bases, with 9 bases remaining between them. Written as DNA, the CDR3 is TGTGCCTGGAGTGCCAGGGTGCACTATGGCTACACCTTC. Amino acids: CAWSARVHYGYTF.

CDR3 protein: CAWSESGTGLTEAFF. CDR3 DNA sequence: TGTGCCTGGAGTGAATCCGGGACAGGGTTGACTGAAGCTTTCTTT. This rearrangement joins TRBV30 to TRBJ1-1; 9 bases map to TRBD1. The junction had 8 bases not matched to a gene; V was cut back by 1 base and J by 5 bases. The CDR3 is 15 amino acids. Germline CDR1 and CDR2: GTSNPN and SVGIG (reference sequence).

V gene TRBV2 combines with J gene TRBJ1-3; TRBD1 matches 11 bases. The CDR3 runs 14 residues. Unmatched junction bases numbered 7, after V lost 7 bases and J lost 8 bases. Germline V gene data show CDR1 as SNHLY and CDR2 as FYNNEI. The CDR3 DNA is TGTGCCAGCACCCTGGGACAGGGGGGTCACACCATATATTTT. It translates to CASTLGQGGHTIYF.

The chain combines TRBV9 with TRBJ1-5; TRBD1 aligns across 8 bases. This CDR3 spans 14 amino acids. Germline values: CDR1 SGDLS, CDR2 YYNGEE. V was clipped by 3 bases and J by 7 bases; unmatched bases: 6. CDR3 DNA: TGTGCCAGCAGCGCGGACAGGGTGGGCCAGCCCCAGCATTTT. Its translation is CASSADRVGQPQHF.

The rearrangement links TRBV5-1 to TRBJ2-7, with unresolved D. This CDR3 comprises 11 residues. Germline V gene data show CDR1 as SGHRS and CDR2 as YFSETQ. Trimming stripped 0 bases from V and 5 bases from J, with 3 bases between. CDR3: CASSLDNEQYF. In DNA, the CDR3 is TGCGCCAGCAGCTTGGATAACGAGCAGTACTTC.

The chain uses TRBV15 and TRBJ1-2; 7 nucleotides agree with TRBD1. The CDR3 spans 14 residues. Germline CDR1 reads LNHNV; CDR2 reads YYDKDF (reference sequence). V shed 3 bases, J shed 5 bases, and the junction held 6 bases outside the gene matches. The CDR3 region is CATSSYRGLYGYTF. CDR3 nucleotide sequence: TGTGCCACCAGCAGCTACAGGGGTCTTTATGGCTACACCTTC.

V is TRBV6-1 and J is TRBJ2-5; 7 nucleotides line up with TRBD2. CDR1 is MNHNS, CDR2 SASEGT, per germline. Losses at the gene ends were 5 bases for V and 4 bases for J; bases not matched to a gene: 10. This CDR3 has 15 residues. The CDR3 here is CASSPVGGGPETQYF. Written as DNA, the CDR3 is TGTGCCAGCAGTCCGGTTGGGGGGGGACCAGAGACCCAGTACTTC.

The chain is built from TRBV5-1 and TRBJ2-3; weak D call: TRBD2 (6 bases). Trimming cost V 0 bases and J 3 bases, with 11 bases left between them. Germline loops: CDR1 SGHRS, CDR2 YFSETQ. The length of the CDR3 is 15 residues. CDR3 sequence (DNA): TGCGCCAGCAGCTTGGTGGCGGGGTCGACAGATACGCAGTATTTT. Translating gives CASSLVAGSTDTQYF.

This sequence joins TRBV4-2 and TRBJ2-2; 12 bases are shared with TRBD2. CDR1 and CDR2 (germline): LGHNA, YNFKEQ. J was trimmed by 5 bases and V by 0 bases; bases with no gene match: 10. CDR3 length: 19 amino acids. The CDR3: CASSQEETSGSKRTGELFF. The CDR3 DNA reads TGTGCCAGCAGCCAAGAGGAGACTAGCGGGAGTAAGAGAACCGGGGAGCTGTTTTTT.

The CDR3 is CASSFRQGGTEAFF. For the CDR3, the DNA is TGTGCCAGTAGTTTCCGACAGGGAGGAACTGAAGCTTTCTTT. The gene calls are TRBV19 and TRBJ1-1; 7 bases agree with TRBD1. The CDR3 covers 14 residues. The J segment lost 5 bases and the V segment lost 5 bases, leaving 8 bases of the junction unmatched. CDR1 and CDR2 (germline): LNHDA, SQIVND (reference sequence).

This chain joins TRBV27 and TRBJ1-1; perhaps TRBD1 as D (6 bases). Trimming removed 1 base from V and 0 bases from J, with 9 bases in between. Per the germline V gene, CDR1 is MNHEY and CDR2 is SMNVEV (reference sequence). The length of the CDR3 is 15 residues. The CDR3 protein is CASSLFQGLNTEAFF. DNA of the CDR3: TGTGCCAGCAGTTTATTCCAGGGGTTGAACACTGAAGCTTTCTTT.

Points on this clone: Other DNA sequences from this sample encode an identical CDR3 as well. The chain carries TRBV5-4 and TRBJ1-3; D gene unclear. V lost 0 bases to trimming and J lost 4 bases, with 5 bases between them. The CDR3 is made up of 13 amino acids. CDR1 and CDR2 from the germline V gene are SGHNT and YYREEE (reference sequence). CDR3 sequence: CASSLAGGNTIYF. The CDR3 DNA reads TGTGCCAGCAGCTTGGCGGGGGGAAACACCATATATTTT.

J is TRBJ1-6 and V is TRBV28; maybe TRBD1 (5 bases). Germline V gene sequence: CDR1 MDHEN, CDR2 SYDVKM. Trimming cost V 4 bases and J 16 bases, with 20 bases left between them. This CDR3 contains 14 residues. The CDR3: CASSSPGTPGRLHF. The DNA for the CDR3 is TGTGCCAGCAGTTCTCCTGGGACTCCCGGCCGTCTCCACTTT.

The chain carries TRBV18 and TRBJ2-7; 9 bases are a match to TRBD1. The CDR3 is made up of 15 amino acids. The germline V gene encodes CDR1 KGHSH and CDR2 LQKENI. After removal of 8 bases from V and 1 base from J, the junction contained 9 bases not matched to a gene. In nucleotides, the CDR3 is TGTGCCAGCCGACTCGGGACAGGGATATCCTACGAGCAGTACTTC. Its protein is CASRLGTGISYEQYF.

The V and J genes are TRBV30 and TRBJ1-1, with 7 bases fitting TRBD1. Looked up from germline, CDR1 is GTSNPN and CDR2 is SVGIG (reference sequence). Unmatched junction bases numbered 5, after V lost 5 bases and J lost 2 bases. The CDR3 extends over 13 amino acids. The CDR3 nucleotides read TGTGCCTGGGGACGGGACAGTAACACTGAAGCTTTCTTT. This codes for CAWGRDSNTEAFF.